This is a list of T cell receptor beta chains from one sample in a study of shared clonotypes between healthy human individuals. Method: immunoSEQ multiplex PCR; TCRdb's copy keeps in-frame clones and lacks some. The sample contains millions of clones, roughly 95% of which appear only once. The sample comprised naive CD8+ T cells sorted from blood. The receptor source for this set is a man younger than 35 in good health. The conserved cysteine and the conserved F or W are not part of the CDR3 here.

v_gene,j_gene,CDR3aa
TRBV27,TRBJ2-7,ASSLAGFGYEQY
TRBV9,TRBJ2-1,ASSVVGGGEQF
TRBV29-1,TRBJ2-2,SVTDTGELF
TRBV10-3,TRBJ2-1,AISVRGGIFDNEQF
TRBV28,TRBJ1-1,ASSPPASWEWTEAF
TRBV5-1,TRBJ1-2,ASSAGPGTGDFVHGYT
TRBV27,TRBJ1-6,ASSEQWSSYNSPLH
TRBV7-2,TRBJ2-2,ASSSVGGTGELF
TRBV6-5,TRBJ2-7,ASSPGTWTYEQY
TRBV4-1,TRBJ1-2,ASSQDFAVSYGYT
TRBV30,TRBJ2-3,AWSRSSDTQY
TRBV7-9,TRBJ2-7,ASSHGTGETYEQY
TRBV2,TRBJ2-1,ASSGEDEQF
TRBV7-8,TRBJ2-7,ASSLTSGSQSYEQY
TRBV6-5,TRBJ2-3,ASSYAAGEHTDTQY
TRBV5-6,TRBJ2-5,ASSLKGYQETQY
TRBV9,TRBJ2-5,ASSASGSGETQY
TRBV7-6,TRBJ2-1,ASSLGGTGINEQF
TRBV9,TRBJ2-3,ASSVGRTDTQY
TRBV6-6,TRBJ2-1,ASSYLAGGEQF
TRBV9,TRBJ2-7,ASSVGDSGYYEQY
TRBV4-3,TRBJ2-1,ASSQDRTGGYNEQF
TRBV4-1,TRBJ2-1,ASSQTGGSYNEQF
TRBV27,TRBJ2-3,ASSLMTGGLDTQY
TRBV5-1,TRBJ2-1,ASSSAGLAPYNEQF
TRBV11-2,TRBJ2-7,ASSSATGGLDLYEQY
TRBV5-1,TRBJ2-7,ASSLGQGGYEQY
TRBV4-1,TRBJ2-5,ASSQGTLARQGETQY
TRBV2,TRBJ2-7,ASTPETGTSYEQY
TRBV9,TRBJ1-3,ASSVAPAPGYTIY
TRBV5-4,TRBJ2-1,ASSGAGPRANEQF
TRBV11-2,TRBJ1-4,ASSVQGGWTNEKLF
TRBV9,TRBJ2-3,ASSVGSGRTDTQY
TRBV19,TRBJ1-1,ASILWSGTEAF
TRBV5-4,TRBJ2-2,ASSWTSSGELF
TRBV4-2,TRBJ1-2,ASSRGQGYGYT
TRBV4-1,TRBJ2-2,ASSQGGTRVNTGELF
TRBV7-8,TRBJ2-3,ASSLSTDTQY
TRBV9,TRBJ2-5,ASSVDPLEGSIETQY
TRBV27,TRBJ2-7,ASSLMRGRGYEQY
TRBV30,TRBJ1-5,AWVEIFPRGMGNQPQH
TRBV5-1,TRBJ2-7,ASSLAATYEQY
TRBV6-6,TRBJ2-3,ASSRAGAGTDTQY
TRBV7-8,TRBJ2-7,ASVPDRTSSYEQY